The 8 T cell receptor beta chains given below trace back to one sample, sequenced in a study of T cell responses to AZD1222 COVID-19 vaccine (dated by TCRdb to the early 2020s). The time point label, as the study defines it: baseline before first vaccination. Library preparation was by the immunoSEQ multiplex PCR assay. TCRdb took over this immuneACCESS table, retaining in-frame rearrangements with V and J assigned. Such tables are incomplete; in checked studies, under half of the missing clones stem from an unresolved V gene, and the remainder is unexplained. In this sample the table shows roughly 110,000 clones, approximately 88% of which occur a single time. The biggest ten clones account for less than 8% of the sample. The sample here was peripheral blood, taken on day 0 of AZD1222 vaccination. These receptors came from an adult in good health.

CDR3 nucleotides: TGTGCCATCAGTGACCCTCCCTACGAGCAGTACTTC. As protein: CAISDPPYEQYF. The rearrangement links TRBV10-3 to TRBJ2-7; D gene unclear. Germline assignment: CDR1 ENHRY and CDR2 SYGVKD. There are 12 residues in the CDR3. The V gene lost 3 bases and the J gene lost 2 bases, with 5 bases spanning the gap.

This clone occurred once. J is TRBJ1-1 and V is TRBV10-3; D uncertain. This CDR3 has 13 amino acids. Germline-derived CDR1 and CDR2 are ENHRY and SYGVKD. V shed 3 bases and J shed 3 bases, with 8 bases lying between them. The CDR3 DNA reads as TGTGCCATCAGTGACCCGAGCTACACTGAAGCTTTCTTT. It codes for CAISDPSYTEAFF.

This clone was recorded once. The V and J genes are TRBV6-5 and TRBJ1-3, with 9 nucleotides matching TRBD1. CDR3 length: 14 residues. Trimming removed 7 bases from V and 6 bases from J; junction bases left unmatched: 7. The V gene's germline CDR1 is MNHEY and CDR2 SVGAGI. The CDR3 loop is CASTHRGLENTIYF. CDR3 in DNA: TGTGCCAGCACACACAGGGGGCTGGAAAACACCATATATTTT.

In the case of this clone: An end of the junction differs from the germline gene, which may be a read error. The CDR3 loop is CASSQEGAKYGYTF. CDR3 coding DNA: TGTGCCAGCAGCCAAGAGGGGGCTAAGTATGGCTACACCTTC. The V call is TRBV3-1 (or the pseudogene TRBV3-2), the J call TRBJ1-2, with D possibly TRBD1 on 6 matching bases. Germline V CDR1 and CDR2: LGHDT, YNNKEL (reference sequence). The CDR3 contains 14 residues.

The V call is TRBV12-3 or TRBV12-4, the J call TRBJ1-5; the D gene is possibly TRBD1 (6 bases). The length of the CDR3 is 12 residues. Between the trimmed V and J ends, which lost 5 bases and 7 bases, there was a span of 9 bases. The chain's CDR3 is CASSQGLQPQHF. Written as DNA, the CDR3 is TGTGCCAGCAGTCAGGGGCTGCAGCCCCAGCATTTT.

The chain has TRBV28 and TRBJ2-7; tentative D call: TRBD2 (6 bases). V dropped 7 bases and J dropped 2 bases, with 21 bases sitting between them. The germline gives CDR1 MDHEN, CDR2 SYDVKM. The CDR3 sequence is 16 residues long. The CDR3 loop reads CASTQATGDWAYEQYF. The CDR3 DNA follows: TGTGCCAGCACTCAGGCGACGGGGGACTGGGCCTACGAGCAGTACTTC.

This clone came up once. The chain couples TRBV5-1 to TRBJ2-7, with D tentatively TRBD2 (5 bases). Trimming stripped 4 bases from V and 3 bases from J, with 14 bases between. The CDR3 contains 14 residues. The germline CDR1 and CDR2 sequences are SGHRS and YFSETQ. CDR3 sequence (DNA): TGCGCCAGCAGCAGAGAGGTCCGGGACTACGAGCAGTACTTC. Its protein is CASSREVRDYEQYF.

This clone was seen only once. The rearrangement links TRBV5-1 to TRBJ2-7, with D hard to call. The CDR3 sequence is 12 residues long. Trimming pared 2 bases from V and 6 bases from J, leaving 9 bases between. The germline gives CDR1 SGHRS, CDR2 YFSETQ. The CDR3 coding sequence is TGCGCCAGCAGCTTTCAGACGGGCGAGCAGTACTTC. It translates to CASSFQTGEQYF.